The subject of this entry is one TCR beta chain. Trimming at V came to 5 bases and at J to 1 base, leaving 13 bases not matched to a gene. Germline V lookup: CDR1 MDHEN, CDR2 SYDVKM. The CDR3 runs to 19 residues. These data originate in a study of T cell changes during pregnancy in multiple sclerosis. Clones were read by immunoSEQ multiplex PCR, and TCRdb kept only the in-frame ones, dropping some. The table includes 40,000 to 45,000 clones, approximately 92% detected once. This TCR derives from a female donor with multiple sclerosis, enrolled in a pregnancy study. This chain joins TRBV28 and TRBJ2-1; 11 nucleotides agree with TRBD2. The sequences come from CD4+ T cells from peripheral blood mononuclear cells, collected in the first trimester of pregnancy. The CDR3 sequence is CASSLPTSGIMNSYNEQFF. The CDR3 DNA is TGTGCCAGCAGTCTTCCGACTAGCGGGATAATGAATTCCTACAATGAGCAGTTCTTC.